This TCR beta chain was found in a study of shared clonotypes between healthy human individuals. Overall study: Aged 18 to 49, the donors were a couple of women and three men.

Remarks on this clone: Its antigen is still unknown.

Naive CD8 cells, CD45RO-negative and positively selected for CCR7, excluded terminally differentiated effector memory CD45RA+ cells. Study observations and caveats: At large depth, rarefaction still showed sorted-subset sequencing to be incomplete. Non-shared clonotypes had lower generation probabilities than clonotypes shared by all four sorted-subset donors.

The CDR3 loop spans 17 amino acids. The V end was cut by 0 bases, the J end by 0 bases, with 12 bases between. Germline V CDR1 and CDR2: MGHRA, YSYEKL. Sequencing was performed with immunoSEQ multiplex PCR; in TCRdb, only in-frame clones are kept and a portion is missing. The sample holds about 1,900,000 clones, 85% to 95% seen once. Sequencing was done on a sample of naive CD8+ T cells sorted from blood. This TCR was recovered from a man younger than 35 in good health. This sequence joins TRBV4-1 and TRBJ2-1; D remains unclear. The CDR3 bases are TGCGCCAGCAGCCAAGAAAGCGCCGTCTACTCCTACAATGAGCAGTTCTTC. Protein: CASSQESAVYSYNEQFF.